This paragraph covers one T cell receptor beta chain sequence. Synthetic inline TR CDR3 controls covering all V-J pairings were spiked into each PCR. Generated by immunoSEQ multiplex PCR, the TCRdb table keeps only in-frame clones and is missing some. The repertoire consists of under 40,000 clones, with 92% occurring once and the leading ten covering about 2%. This entry belongs to a study of multiple sclerosis patients with progressive multifocal leukoencephalopathy. Indicated time point: before natalizumab initiation. The sequenced material came from PBMCs. This TCR was sampled from a man aged 25 to 40 with multiple sclerosis.

CDR3 sequence: CASSQQLLSGNTIYF. The CDR3 region has the DNA TGTGCCAGCAGTCAGCAGCTGCTCTCTGGAAACACCATATATTTT. The chain links TRBV5-5 to TRBJ1-3, with D unclear. Germline loops: CDR1 SGHKS, CDR2 YYEKEE (reference sequence). Trimming cost V 5 bases and J 0 bases, with 12 bases left between them. The CDR3 loop spans 15 amino acids. Filled out from reference TRBV5-5 and TRBJ1-3, the complete variable domain reads DAGVTQSPTHLIKTRGQQVTLRCSPISGHKSVSWYQQVLGQGPQFIFQYYEKEERGRGNFPDRFSARQFPNYSSELNVNALLLGDSALYLCASSQQLLSGNTIYFGEGSWLTVV.